The sequence of this T cell receptor beta chain was determined in a study of post-analysis software for immune sequencing data. Study results and caveats: Roughly five TRBV segments were significantly more frequent in patients than in controls. TRBV5-6, TRBV5-1 and TRBV20-1 were among these segments.

As concerns this clonotype: Its antigen is as yet unknown.

The CDR3 sequence is 13 residues long. V was pared by 11 bases and J by 10 bases, with 20 bases between. Carried by the TCR beta cDNA libraries were unique molecular identifiers. TCRdb recomputed calls from the PCR reads with MiXCR, one row per CDR3 protein. The repertoire holds about 680,000 distinct CDR3 sequences, with 59% as singletons. Sequencing used blood. This clonotype was sampled from a girl aged 2 to 10 with multiple sclerosis. The chain carries TRBV12-3 or TRBV12-4 and TRBJ1-4; D is possibly TRBD1 (5 bases). In DNA form, the CDR3 reads TGTGCCGTCGGAGGGGCGGGCCTCGGAAAACTGTTTTTT. This sequence encodes CAVGGAGLGKLFF.